The 30 T cell receptor beta chains presented below share a single source sample, sequenced in a study of metastatic and nonmetastatic thyroid tumors. TCRdb redid the clone calls on the PCR reads using MiXCR. The table records about 41,000 clones, 20% to 25% of them present only once. Thyroid surgery took place with no prior treatment in any patient. The sample taken for sequencing was tumor tissue. These receptors all come from a female donor with papillary thyroid cancer or a benign thyroid nodule (not recorded which). Some clones in this sample may be carry-over from other donors' samples.

The chain carries TRBV20-1 and TRBJ2-7; D not resolved. The ends were cut back, 1 base at V and 3 bases at J, with 10 bases in the middle. CDR3 length: 13 amino acids. Per the germline V gene, CDR1 is DFQATT and CDR2 is SNEGSKA (reference sequence). CDR3 nucleotide sequence: TGCAGTGCTAGAGGAGGCCAGGACTACGAGCAGTACTTC. It is translated as CSARGGQDYEQYF.

This clone has more than one count but fewer than ten. A read error may produce the germline difference seen at one junction end. CDR3 in amino acids: CARSPRKGGETEELFF. In DNA, the CDR3 is TGTGCCAGAAGTCCTCGGAAAGGGGGCGAAACCGAGGAGCTGTTTTTT. This chain uses TRBV6-2 or TRBV6-3 with TRBJ2-2, with 7 positions matching TRBD1. The CDR3 spans 16 residues. Germline V gives CDR1 MNHEY, CDR2 SVGEGT.

The chain employs TRBV7-3 and TRBJ2-1; D remains ambiguous. The CDR3 has 14 residues. The V end lost 2 bases, the J end lost 9 bases, and 14 bases lay between the germline ends. Germline V CDR1 and CDR2: SGHTA, FQGTGA. The CDR3 DNA follows: TGTGCCAGCAGCTTATCACAGTATGGCGGTGAGCAGTTCTTC. Translated: CASSLSQYGGEQFF. Full variable domain (rest looked up from reference TRBV7-3 and TRBJ2-1): GAGVSQTPSNKVTEKGKYVELRCDPISGHTALYWYRQSLGQGPEFLIYFQGTGAADDSGLPNDRFFAVRPEGSVSTLKIQRTERGDSAVYLCASSLSQYGGEQFFGPGTRLTVL.

This clone was recorded a few times. This chain uses TRBV28 with TRBJ1-5; 9 bases match TRBD1. Germline CDR1 reads MDHEN; CDR2 reads SYDVKM. The CDR3 is 17 residues long. Trimming cost V 8 bases and J 0 bases; bases outside gene matches: 11. The CDR3 region has the DNA TGTGCCAGCGGGCCGGGACAGGGCTCCTATAGCAATCAGCCCCAGCATTTT. As protein: CASGPGQGSYSNQPQHF.

Ten or more counts support this clone. The chain is built from TRBV5-4 and TRBJ2-7; D may match TRBD1 or TRBD2 (5 bases each). The CDR3 runs 16 residues. Germline V gene lookup returns CDR1 SGHNT and CDR2 YYREEE (reference sequence). Trimming took 4 bases from V and 6 from J, leaving 23 bases between them. The CDR3 DNA reads as TGTGCCAGCAGCGGAACCACTCAGGGCCGGAGGTCCGAGCAGTACTTC. Its protein is CASSGTTQGRRSEQYF. The full variable domain, completed using reference TRBV5-4 and TRBJ2-7, is ETGVTQSPTHLIKTRGQQVTLRCSSQSGHNTVSWYQQALGQGPQFIFQYYREEENGRGNFPPRFSGLQFPNYSSELNVNALELDDSALYLCASSGTTQGRRSEQYFGPGTRLTVT.

A few counts support this clone. This chain links TRBV12-3 or TRBV12-4 with TRBJ2-3; no firm D call. Trimming stripped 6 bases from V and 6 bases from J, with 10 bases between. The CDR3 covers 12 residues. For the CDR3, the DNA is TGTGCCAGCAGCCTTAACAGTGATACGCAGTATTTT. This translates into CASSLNSDTQYF.

The chain couples TRBV7-6 to TRBJ1-6; D remains ambiguous. The V and J ends lost 4 bases and 7 bases respectively, with 14 bases between them. The CDR3 is made up of 15 amino acids. Germline V CDR1 and CDR2: SGHVS, FNYEAQ. Here the CDR3 reads CASSSGGIKNSPLHF. CDR3 in DNA: TGTGCCAGCAGCTCCGGAGGGATTAAGAATTCACCCCTCCACTTT.

This clone was counted a single time. V is TRBV20-1 and J is TRBJ1-1; TRBD1 matches at 8 bases. V lost 0 bases and J lost 1; bases outside the gene matches: 4. Germline CDR1 and CDR2: DFQATT and SNEGSKA (reference sequence). The CDR3 covers 15 residues. CDR3 nucleotides: TGCAGTGCTAGAGATATAGGACAGGGGAACACTGAAGCTTTCTTT. Encoded protein: CSARDIGQGNTEAFF.

This clone was recorded at least ten times. The chain uses TRBV27 and TRBJ1-2; D remains unclear. CDR3 length equals 16 residues. Germline V gives CDR1 MNHEY, CDR2 SMNVEV (reference sequence). V lost 0 bases and J lost 3, with 14 bases in between. The chain's CDR3 is CASSLSMSHTYYGYTF. The CDR3 DNA reads as TGTGCCAGCAGTTTATCAATGAGCCACACCTACTATGGCTACACCTTC.

The V and J genes are TRBV9 and TRBJ1-4; D possibly corresponds to TRBD1 (5 bases). Trimming took off 1 base at V and 5 bases at J, with 12 bases between the two ends. This CDR3 has 15 amino acids. Germline values: CDR1 SGDLS, CDR2 YYNGEE. The CDR3 protein is CASSVLAGANEKLFF. The CDR3 region has the DNA TGTGCCAGCAGCGTATTGGCTGGGGCAAATGAAAAACTGTTTTTT.

This clone was counted between two and nine times. The chain combines TRBV6-4 with TRBJ2-2; D gene ambiguous. V shed 2 bases and J shed 3 bases, with 4 bases lying between them. The CDR3 is made up of 13 amino acids. CDR1 and CDR2 (germline): MRHNA, SNTAGT. CDR3 residues: CASSDADTGELFF. The CDR3 DNA follows: TGTGCCAGCAGTGACGCGGACACCGGGGAGCTGTTTTTT.

This clone was observed a few times. V gene TRBV5-6 combines with J gene TRBJ2-3; TRBD1 might be the D (6 bases). The CDR3 totals 15 residues. The V end was cut by 2 bases, the J end by 1 base, with 11 bases between. Germline V gene lookup returns CDR1 SGHDT and CDR2 YYEEEE. The CDR3 sequence: CASSLSGARTDTQYF. The CDR3 DNA reads as TGTGCCAGCAGCTTATCAGGGGCCCGCACAGATACGCAGTATTTT.

V and J are TRBV6-1 and TRBJ2-6, with 8 bases matching TRBD1. Germline CDR1 is MNHNS and CDR2 is SASEGT. This CDR3 region has 17 residues. The V segment lost 6 bases and the J segment 0 bases; nucleotides outside the gene matches: 7. The CDR3 coding sequence is TGTGCCAGCAGATTGGGACAGGCCCACTCTGGGGCCAACGTCCTGACTTTC. As protein: CASRLGQAHSGANVLTF.

This clone was seen ten or more times. The gene calls are TRBV28 and TRBJ1-6; D is unresolved. Trimming took off 4 bases at V and 3 bases at J, with 4 bases between the two ends. Looked up from germline, CDR1 is MDHEN and CDR2 is SYDVKM. This CDR3 region has 13 residues. CDR3 bases: TGTGCCAGCAGTTGGGACTATAATTCACCCCTCCACTTT. Amino acid sequence: CASSWDYNSPLHF.

With regard to this clone: Other DNA sequences within the sample encode an identical CDR3. The rearrangement joins TRBV5-1 to TRBJ1-5; D is perhaps TRBD1 (5 bases). This CDR3 is built from 13 residues. Germline V gene data show CDR1 as SGHRS and CDR2 as YFSETQ. Trimming took off 4 bases at V and 5 bases at J, with 10 bases between the two ends. The CDR3 sequence: CASSRTLDQPQHF. CDR3 in DNA: TGCGCCAGCAGCCGGACACTGGATCAGCCCCAGCATTTT.

Judged by abundance, this clone is medium-sized. Other DNA sequences in the same sample also yield this CDR3. This chain connects TRBV12-3 or TRBV12-4 to TRBJ2-2; unclear D gene. The CDR3 extends over 10 amino acids. The ends were cut back, 8 bases at V and 6 bases at J, with 4 bases in the middle. In DNA form, the CDR3 reads TGTGCCAGCGGACCCGGGGAGCTGTTTTTT. Translating it yields CASGPGELFF.

This clone is termed medium-sized. The chain joins TRBV15 to TRBJ1-3, with TRBD1 matching 8 bases. Germline CDR1 is LNHNV and CDR2 is YYDKDF (reference sequence). CDR3 length: 15 amino acids. Trimming took 5 bases from V and 6 from J; bases not matched to a gene: 9. In DNA form, the CDR3 reads TGTGCCACCAGCCCCATGGACAGGGAGTTAAACACCATATATTTT. Its protein product is CATSPMDRELNTIYF.

This clone was detected a few times. V usage is TRBV13 and J usage is TRBJ1-6; D is unclear. V was cut by 4 bases and J by 8 bases, with 6 bases left in between. Germline loops: CDR1 PRHDT, CDR2 FYEKMQ (reference sequence). The CDR3 contains 12 residues. The CDR3 reads CASSSRDSPLHF. For the CDR3, the DNA is TGTGCCAGCAGCTCACGGGATTCACCCCTCCACTTT.

This clone was counted a few times. Since a much larger clone is just one base distant, this may be a read error. This chain uses TRBV18 with TRBJ2-1, with TRBD2 matching 8 bases. Germline V gene lookup returns CDR1 KGHSH and CDR2 LQKENI. V lost 0 bases to trimming and J lost 7 bases; unmatched junction nucleotides: 8. This CDR3 is 16 amino acids long. CDR3 sequence (DNA): TGTGCCAGCTCACCACCCGAATCTGGCGGGAGGAATGAGCAGTTCTTC. It specifies CASSPPESGGRNEQFF.

This clone appeared a few times. This rearrangement joins TRBV6-5 to TRBJ2-5; a possible D gene is TRBD1 (6 bases). The DNA end lines up better with TRBJ2-7; the J call may be wrong. The germline gives CDR1 MNHEY, CDR2 SVGAGI. This CDR3 comprises 16 residues. CDR3 nucleotides: TGTGCCAGCCGTATACAGGGTGCCCTCGCGGGTTACGAGCAGTACTTC. Protein product: CASRIQGALAGYEQYF.

In the case of this clone: One end of the junction is discordant with germline, which a read error may explain. The chain combines TRBV27 with TRBJ2-1; TRBD2 matches 8 bases. The germline gives CDR1 MNHEY, CDR2 SMNVEV (reference sequence). This CDR3 is built from 15 residues. CDR3 in DNA: TGTGCCAGCAGTTTATCTGCGGGGGGTGTGAGTGAGCACAACTTC. Its protein product is CASSLSAGGVSEHNF.

The V call is TRBV20-1, the J call TRBJ2-7, with TRBD2 matching over 12 bases. The J segment lost 5 bases and the V segment lost 6 bases, leaving 8 bases of the junction unmatched. The CDR3 is made up of 14 amino acids. Germline CDR1 and CDR2: DFQATT and SNEGSKA (reference sequence). The CDR3 is CSAPPSGRADEQYF. Written as DNA, the CDR3 is TGCAGTGCACCTCCTAGCGGGAGGGCCGACGAGCAGTACTTC.

The chain recombines TRBV30 with TRBJ1-6; D gene ambiguous. The germline V gene has CDR1 GTSNPN and CDR2 SVGIG (reference sequence). The CDR3 extends over 12 amino acids. Trimming removed 0 bases from V and 7 bases from J, with 4 bases in between. CDR3 sequence (DNA): TGTGCCTGGAGTGTATGGAATTCACCCCTCCACTTT. Translated, it gives CAWSVWNSPLHF.

This clone was counted many times. This rearrangement joins TRBV20-1 to TRBJ2-2; a weak D match, TRBD2 (6 bases). This CDR3 has 13 residues. Germline loops: CDR1 DFQATT, CDR2 SNEGSKA (reference sequence). The ends were cut back, 3 bases at V and 1 base at J, with 6 bases in the middle. The chain's CDR3 is CSASGRNTGELFF. CDR3 bases: TGCAGTGCTAGCGGGAGGAACACCGGGGAGCTGTTTTTT.

This clone has a count of ten or more. The chain joins TRBV19 to TRBJ2-2, with D perhaps TRBD1 (5 bases). Between the trimmed V and J ends, which lost 10 bases and 6 bases, there was a span of 9 bases. The CDR3 has 11 amino acids. Germline CDR1 LNHDA, CDR2 SQIVND (reference sequence). The CDR3 region is CATRESGELFF. CDR3 coding DNA: TGTGCCACCAGGGAATCCGGGGAGCTGTTTTTT.

The chain has TRBV15 and TRBJ2-3; a possible D gene is TRBD1 (5 bases). Germline loops: CDR1 LNHNV, CDR2 YYDKDF (reference sequence). The CDR3 loop spans 15 amino acids. V shed 1 base and J shed 1 base, with 9 bases lying between them. The CDR3 loop is CATSRGTSGTDTQYF. Here the CDR3 DNA reads TGTGCCACCAGCAGAGGGACAAGTGGCACAGATACGCAGTATTTT.

This clone was seen many times. The chain recombines TRBV5-1 with TRBJ1-2; TRBD1 might be the D (5 bases). Germline lookup yields CDR1 SGHRS and CDR2 YFSETQ. The V and J ends lost 0 bases and 9 bases respectively, with 15 bases between them. The CDR3 consists of 14 residues. The chain's CDR3 is CASSLEVGGGSYTF. The CDR3 region has the DNA TGCGCCAGCAGCTTGGAAGTGGGGGGAGGCAGCTACACCTTC.

This clone was counted a few times. The chain is built from TRBV10-3 and TRBJ2-7; TRBD1 matches at 11 bases. The CDR3 contains 15 residues. Germline V gene sequence: CDR1 ENHRY, CDR2 SYGVKD. V lost 6 bases to trimming and J lost 5 bases; unmatched junction nucleotides: 9. The CDR3 reads CAIRGGQGEINEQYF. DNA of the CDR3: TGTGCCATCAGAGGGGGACAGGGGGAAATAAACGAGCAGTACTTC.

This clone was counted many times. The chain couples TRBV12-3 or TRBV12-4 to TRBJ1-1; 9 bases map to TRBD1. This CDR3 is 13 amino acids long. The ends lost 5 bases at V and 7 bases at J; junction bases unmatched: 5. DNA of the CDR3: TGTGCCAGCAGTCCGGGGACAGGGAGTGAAGCTTTCTTT. It encodes CASSPGTGSEAFF.

A few counts support this clone. This chain connects TRBV20-1 to TRBJ2-7; D gene unclear. Looked up from germline, CDR1 is DFQATT and CDR2 is SNEGSKA (reference sequence). The V gene lost 0 bases and the J gene lost 0 bases, with 12 bases spanning the gap. The CDR3 has 15 residues. This chain's CDR3 is CSAREARRNSYEQYF. CDR3 nucleotide sequence: TGCAGTGCTAGAGAAGCCCGCCGAAACTCCTACGAGCAGTACTTC.